This TCR beta chain was documented in a study of blood T cell repertoires in COVID-19. The CDR3 has 16 amino acids. V lost 4 bases and J 4 bases, leaving 20 bases between the germline ends. CDR1 SGHRS and CDR2 YFSETQ come from the germline V gene. Participants reported their clinical history, and cohort assignment relied on those reports. Assay used: immunoSEQ multiplex PCR; TCRdb lists only in-frame clones, some missing. The repertoire consists of about 260,000 clones, with about 81% occurring once and the leading ten covering approximately 4%. This clone appeared a few times. The sequenced sample consisted of PBMCs or T cells enriched from blood (not recorded which). This receptor was identified in a man aged 30 to 39 with acute COVID-19. V gene TRBV5-1 combines with J gene TRBJ2-5, with D perhaps TRBD2 (6 bases). The CDR3 bases are TGCGCCAGCAGCCCCTCAGGTGGGCCCGGGAGAGAGACCCAGTACTTC. This sequence encodes CASSPSGGPGRETQYF.